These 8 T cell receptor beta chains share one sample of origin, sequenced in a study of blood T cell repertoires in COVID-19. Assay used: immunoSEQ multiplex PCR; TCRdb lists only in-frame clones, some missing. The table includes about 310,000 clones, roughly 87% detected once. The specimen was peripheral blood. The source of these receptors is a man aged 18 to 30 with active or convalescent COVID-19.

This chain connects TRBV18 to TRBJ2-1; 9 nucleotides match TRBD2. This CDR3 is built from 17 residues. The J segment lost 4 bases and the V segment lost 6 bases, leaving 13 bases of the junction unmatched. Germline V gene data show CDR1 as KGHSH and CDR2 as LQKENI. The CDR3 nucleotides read TGTGCCAGCTCGCCCTCTCAACTAGCGGGCGGATACAATGAGCAGTTCTTC. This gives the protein CASSPSQLAGGYNEQFF.

The CDR3 here is CASSGSGDPYEQYF. CDR3 in DNA: TGTGCCAGCTCAGGTAGCGGGGATCCTTACGAGCAGTACTTC. The rearrangement joins TRBV6-5 to TRBJ2-7; 8 bases are shared with TRBD2. Germline trimming cut 8 bases from V and 4 bases from J; bases unmatched to any gene: 10. Germline values: CDR1 MNHEY, CDR2 SVGAGI. CDR3 length: 14 residues.

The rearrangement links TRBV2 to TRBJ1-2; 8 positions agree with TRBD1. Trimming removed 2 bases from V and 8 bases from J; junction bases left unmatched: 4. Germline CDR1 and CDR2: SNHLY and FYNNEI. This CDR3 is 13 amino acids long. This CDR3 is CASSERTGQGYTF. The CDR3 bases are TGTGCCAGCAGTGAAAGGACAGGGCAGGGCTACACCTTC.

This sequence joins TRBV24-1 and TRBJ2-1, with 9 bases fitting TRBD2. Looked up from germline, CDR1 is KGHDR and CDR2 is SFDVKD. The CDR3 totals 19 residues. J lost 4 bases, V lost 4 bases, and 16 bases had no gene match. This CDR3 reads CATSDPRRRTSGRYNEQFF. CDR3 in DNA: TGTGCCACCAGTGACCCCCGCCGCCGAACTAGCGGGCGGTACAATGAGCAGTTCTTC.

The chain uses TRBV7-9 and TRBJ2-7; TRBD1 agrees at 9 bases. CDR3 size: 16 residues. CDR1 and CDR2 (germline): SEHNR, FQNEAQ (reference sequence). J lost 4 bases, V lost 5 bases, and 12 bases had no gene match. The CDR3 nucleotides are TGTGCCAGCAGCCACCCCGGGACAGGGACCGGGTACGAGCAGTACTTC. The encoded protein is CASSHPGTGTGYEQYF.

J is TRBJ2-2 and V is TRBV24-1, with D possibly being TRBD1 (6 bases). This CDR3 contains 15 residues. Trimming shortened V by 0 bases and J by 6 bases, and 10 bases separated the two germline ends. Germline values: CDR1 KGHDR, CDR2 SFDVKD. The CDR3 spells CATSDLLAGAGELFF. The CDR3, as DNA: TGTGCCACCAGTGATTTGTTGGCAGGGGCCGGGGAGCTGTTTTTT.

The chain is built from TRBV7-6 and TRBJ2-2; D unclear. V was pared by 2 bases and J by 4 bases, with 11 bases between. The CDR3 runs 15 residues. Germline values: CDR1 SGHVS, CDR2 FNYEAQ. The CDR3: CASSLTPTGTGELFF. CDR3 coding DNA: TGTGCCAGCAGCTTAACCCCGACGGGCACCGGGGAGCTGTTTTTT.

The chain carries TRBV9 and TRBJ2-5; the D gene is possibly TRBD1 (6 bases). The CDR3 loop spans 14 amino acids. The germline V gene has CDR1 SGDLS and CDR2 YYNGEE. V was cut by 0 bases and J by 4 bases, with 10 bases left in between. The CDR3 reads CASSVAGVRETQYF. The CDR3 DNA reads TGTGCCAGCAGCGTAGCAGGGGTCCGAGAGACCCAGTACTTC.